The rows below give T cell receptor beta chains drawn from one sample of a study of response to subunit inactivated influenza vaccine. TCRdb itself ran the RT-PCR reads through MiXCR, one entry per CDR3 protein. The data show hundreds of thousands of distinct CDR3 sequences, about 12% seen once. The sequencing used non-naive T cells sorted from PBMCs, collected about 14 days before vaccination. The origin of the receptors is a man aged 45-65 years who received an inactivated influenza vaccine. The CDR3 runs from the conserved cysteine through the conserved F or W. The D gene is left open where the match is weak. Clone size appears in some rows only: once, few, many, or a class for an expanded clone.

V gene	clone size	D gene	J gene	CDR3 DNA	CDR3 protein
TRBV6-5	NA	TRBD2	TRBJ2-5	TGTGCCAGCACCAGCGGGAGGGGACAAGAGACCCAGTACTTC	CASTSGRGQETQYF
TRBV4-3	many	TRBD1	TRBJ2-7	TGCGCCAGCAGCCAAGAGAGGTTCGGGACAGGCACCTACGAGCAGTACTTC	CASSQERFGTGTYEQYF
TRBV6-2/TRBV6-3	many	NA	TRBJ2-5	TGTGCCAGCAACGGACAGACGCAAGAGACCCAGTACTTC	CASNGQTQETQYF
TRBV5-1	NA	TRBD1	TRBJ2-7	TGCGCCAGCAGCCTAGGGACAGATTCCTACGAGCAGTACTTC	CASSLGTDSYEQYF
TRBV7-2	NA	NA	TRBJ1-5	TGTGCCAGCAGCTCCAACCCAGCAGGGGTTTATCAGCCCCAGCATTTT	CASSSNPAGVYQPQHF
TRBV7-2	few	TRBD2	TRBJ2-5	TGTGCCAGCAGTTGGGACTACGTGCCTCTCCAAGAGACCCAGTACTTC	CASSWDYVPLQETQYF
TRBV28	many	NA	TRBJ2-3	TGTGCCAGCAGTTTAGGGGGGCAGGGCACAGATACGCAGTATTTT	CASSLGGQGTDTQYF
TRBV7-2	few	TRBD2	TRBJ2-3	TGTGCCAGCAGGATAGGGGCGGGGGGGCCGGATACGCAGTATTTT	CASRIGAGGPDTQYF
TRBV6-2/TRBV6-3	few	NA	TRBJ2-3	TGTGCCAGCAGTTACGGAGGGAGCTCGGCAGATACGCAGTATTTT	CASSYGGSSADTQYF
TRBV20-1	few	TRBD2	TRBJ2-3	TGCAGTGCTAGTGGTAGCGGGAGAGGCACAGATACGCAGTATTTT	CSASGSGRGTDTQYF
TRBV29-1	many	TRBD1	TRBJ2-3	TGCAGCGTTGTAGACAGGGGGCAAGGAGATACGCAGTATTTT	CSVVDRGQGDTQYF
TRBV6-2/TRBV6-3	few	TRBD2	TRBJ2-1	TGTGCCAGCAGTTACTCACGTGGGCCTGGACTAGCGGACAATGAGCAGTTCTTC	CASSYSRGPGLADNEQFF